These T cell receptor beta chains were read from a single sample in a study of control samples from healthy donors and cancer patients. The protocol was immunoSEQ multiplex PCR, while the TCRdb copy is restricted to in-frame clones and leaves out a portion. The sample holds over 110,000 clones, 88% seen once. Input material: blood. These receptors were collected from a woman younger than 45 in good health. Each CDR3 is given with its conserved first and last residue. D genes are given only for firm matches. Clone size is shown for a subset of rows, as once, few, many or a class of expanded clone.

V gene: TRBV28; CDR3 length: 16; clone size: -; D gene: -; J gene: TRBJ2-1; CDR3 protein: CASSLSPGRTYNEQFF; CDR3 DNA: TGTGCCAGCAGTTTATCTCCGGGAAGGACCTACAATGAGCAGTTCTTC
V gene: TRBV20-1; CDR3 length: 15; clone size: once; D gene: -; J gene: TRBJ1-6; CDR3 protein: CSASAHSSYNSPLHF; CDR3 DNA: TGCAGTGCTAGTGCGCATAGCTCCTATAATTCACCCCTCCACTTT
V gene: TRBV30; CDR3 length: 11; clone size: -; D gene: -; J gene: TRBJ1-1; CDR3 protein: CAWSGTVEAFF; CDR3 DNA: TGTGCCTGGAGTGGGACCGTCGAAGCTTTCTTT
V gene: TRBV4-1; CDR3 length: 15; clone size: -; D gene: -; J gene: TRBJ2-3; CDR3 protein: CASSQEAGSTDTQYF; CDR3 DNA: TGCGCCAGCAGCCAAGAAGCGGGTAGCACAGATACGCAGTATTTT
V gene: TRBV19; CDR3 length: 13; clone size: -; D gene: -; J gene: TRBJ1-1; CDR3 protein: CASSSEMNTEAFF; CDR3 DNA: TGTGCCAGTAGTTCCGAGATGAACACTGAAGCTTTCTTT
V gene: TRBV11-3; CDR3 length: 15; clone size: -; D gene: -; J gene: TRBJ2-7; CDR3 protein: CASSLGPQGSYEQYF; CDR3 DNA: TGTGCCAGCAGCTTAGGACCACAGGGCTCCTACGAGCAGTACTTC
V gene: TRBV25-1; CDR3 length: 13; clone size: -; D gene: -; J gene: TRBJ2-3; CDR3 protein: CASRSVFTDTQYF; CDR3 DNA: TGTGCCAGCCGTAGCGTCTTCACAGATACGCAGTATTTT
V gene: TRBV3-1/TRBV3-2; CDR3 length: 12; clone size: -; D gene: -; J gene: TRBJ2-3; CDR3 protein: CASSPETHTQYF; CDR3 DNA: TGTGCCAGCAGCCCGGAGACTCATACGCAGTATTTT
V gene: TRBV23-1; CDR3 length: 17; clone size: -; D gene: -; J gene: TRBJ2-3; CDR3 protein: CASSHRWDCKSTDTQYF; CDR3 DNA: TGCGCCAGCAGTCACCGATGGGACTGCAAAAGCACAGATACGCAGTATTTT
V gene: TRBV30; CDR3 length: 10; clone size: -; D gene: -; J gene: TRBJ1-1; CDR3 protein: CAWRDTEAFF; CDR3 DNA: TGTGCCTGGAGGGACACTGAAGCTTTCTTT
V gene: TRBV5-4; CDR3 length: 13; clone size: -; D gene: -; J gene: TRBJ2-3; CDR3 protein: CASSLGGTDTQYF; CDR3 DNA: TGTGCCAGCAGCTTGGGGGGGACAGATACGCAGTATTTT
V gene: TRBV19; CDR3 length: 14; clone size: -; D gene: -; J gene: TRBJ1-5; CDR3 protein: CASSLDSYRGPEHF; CDR3 DNA: TGTGCCAGTAGCCTAGACAGCTACCGTGGCCCCGAGCATTTT
V gene: TRBV4-2; CDR3 length: 15; clone size: few; D gene: TRBD2; J gene: TRBJ2-7; CDR3 protein: CASSPTRLAEYEQYF; CDR3 DNA: TGTGCCAGCAGTCCTACGAGACTAGCGGAATACGAGCAGTACTTC
V gene: TRBV28; CDR3 length: 15; clone size: -; D gene: -; J gene: TRBJ2-2; CDR3 protein: CASCRERTNTGELFF; CDR3 DNA: TGTGCCAGCTGCCGGGAGCGGACGAACACCGGGGAGCTGTTTTTT
V gene: TRBV29-1; CDR3 length: 13; clone size: -; D gene: -; J gene: TRBJ1-3; CDR3 protein: CSVATGSGNTIYF; CDR3 DNA: TGCAGCGTAGCCACAGGCTCTGGAAACACCATATATTTT
V gene: TRBV30; CDR3 length: 12; clone size: -; D gene: -; J gene: TRBJ2-1; CDR3 protein: CAWSVRGPEQFF; CDR3 DNA: TGTGCCTGGAGTGTTCGGGGGCCTGAGCAGTTCTTC
V gene: TRBV20-1; CDR3 length: 14; clone size: -; D gene: -; J gene: TRBJ1-1; CDR3 protein: CSASWEGVGGEAFF; CDR3 DNA: TGCAGTGCTAGTTGGGAAGGGGTCGGTGGTGAAGCTTTCTTT